This T cell receptor (beta chain) was sequenced for a study of blood T cell repertoires in COVID-19. Study-level information: T cells, B-cell-depleted T cells, or PBMCs provided the cDNA or gDNA that served as material.

Original processing notes: Researchers report that nucleated cell counts were estimated from reference gene primer amplification. Clones were read by immunoSEQ multiplex PCR, and TCRdb kept only the in-frame ones, dropping some. From that table come the V and J calls and clone size; the DNA was used to work out D and trimming. The repertoire includes some 130,000 clones, 75% to 90% of them detected once, and roughly 45% sits in the top ten. Germline V gene sequence: CDR1 SGHRS, CDR2 YFSETQ. The CDR3 consists of 15 residues. The J segment lost 5 bases and the V segment lost 4 bases, leaving 5 bases of the junction unmatched.

This TCR was sampled from a human donor in a cohort sampled during active COVID-19. The chain links TRBV5-1 to TRBJ2-2; 10 bases map to TRBD1. Source material: peripheral blood. Written as DNA, the CDR3 is TGCGCCAGCAGCCCTCCGGGACAGGGGACCGGGGAGCTGTTTTTT. Translation gives CASSPPGQGTGELFF.